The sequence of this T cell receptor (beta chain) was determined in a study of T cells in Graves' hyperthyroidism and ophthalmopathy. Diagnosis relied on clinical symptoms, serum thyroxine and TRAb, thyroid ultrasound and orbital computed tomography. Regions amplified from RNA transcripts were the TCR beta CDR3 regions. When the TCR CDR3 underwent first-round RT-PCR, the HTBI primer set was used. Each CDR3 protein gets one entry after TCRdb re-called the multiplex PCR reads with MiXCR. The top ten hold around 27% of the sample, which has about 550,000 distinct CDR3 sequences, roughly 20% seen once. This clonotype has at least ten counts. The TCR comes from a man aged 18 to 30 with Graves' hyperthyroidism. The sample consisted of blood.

The CDR3 DNA reads as TGCAGTGCTTCCCCCGGGTCAGCCCACGAGCAGTACTTC. Amino acid sequence: CSASPGSAHEQYF. The chain has TRBV20-1 and TRBJ2-7, with unresolved D. CDR1 DFQATT and CDR2 SNEGSKA come from the germline V gene (reference sequence). The V end lost 5 bases, the J end lost 5 bases, and 16 bases lay between the germline ends. CDR3 length: 13 amino acids.